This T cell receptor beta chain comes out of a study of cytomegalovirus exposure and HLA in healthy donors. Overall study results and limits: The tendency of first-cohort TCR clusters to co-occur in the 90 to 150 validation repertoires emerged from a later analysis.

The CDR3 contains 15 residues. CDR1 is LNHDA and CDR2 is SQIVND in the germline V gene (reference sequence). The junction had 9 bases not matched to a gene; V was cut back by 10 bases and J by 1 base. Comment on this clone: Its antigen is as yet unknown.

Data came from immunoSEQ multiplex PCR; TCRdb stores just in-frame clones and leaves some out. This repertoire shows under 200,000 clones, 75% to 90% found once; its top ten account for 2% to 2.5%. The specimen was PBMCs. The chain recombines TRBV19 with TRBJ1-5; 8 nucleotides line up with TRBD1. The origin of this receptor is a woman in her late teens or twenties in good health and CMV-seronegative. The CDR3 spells CATTYQGASNQPQHF. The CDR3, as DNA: TGTGCCACTACATACCAGGGGGCAAGCAATCAGCCCCAGCATTTT. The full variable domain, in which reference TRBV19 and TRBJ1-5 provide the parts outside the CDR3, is DGGITQSPKYLFRKEGQNVTLSCEQNLNHDAMYWYRQDPGQGLRLIYYSQIVNDFQKGDIAEGYSVSREKKESFPLTVTSAQKNPTAFYLCATTYQGASNQPQHFGDGTRLSIL.